This TCR beta chain derives from a study of cytomegalovirus exposure and HLA in healthy donors (dated by TCRdb to 2017 to 2019). As for the study more broadly: The 666 repertoires of the first cohort and the roughly 120 validation repertoires were produced on the same platform, according to a later analysis. The study was designed to test whether signatures of past pathogen exposure could be identified by cataloging public T cell receptors. In addition to the first cohort of 650 to 800 subjects, a separate validation cohort of around 110 different subjects was used. The study combined high-throughput TCR immunosequencing, statistical association of individual TCRs with disease status, and machine learning to predict cytomegalovirus infection status. The research as a whole found: Subsequent analysis determined that TCRs grouped into clusters in the first cohort also showed a tendency toward co-occurrence across the 90 to 150 validation repertoires, and about 93% of cluster scores exceeded 0. All 120 or so repertoires were used to score co-occurrence in the validation cohort in a later analysis, because that analysis had no HLA typing for the cohort. A total of fewer than 200 TCR beta chains were listed by the study as associated with cytomegalovirus. Most TCR sequences were observed very rarely across donors, whereas some public TCRs were present in many individuals. The authors suggested that the approach could potentially be extended to other disease states and immunological phenotypes. In vitro tests confirmed that three of the cytomegalovirus-associated TCR beta chains recognize cytomegalovirus antigens. The classifier was reported to diagnose cytomegalovirus status with high specificity and sensitivity in both the original and validation cohorts.

A word on this clone: The antigen this receptor binds is unknown. The sample holds no much larger clone one base away, and base qualities are not on file.

The donors belonged to the validation cohort of under 150 subjects, which was separate from the roughly 700-subject first cohort. The germline V gene specifies MNHNS as CDR1 and SASEGT as CDR2. V has 2 bases trimmed and J has 3 bases trimmed; junction bases matching no gene number 8. Spanning cysteine to phenylalanine, the CDR3 consists of 16 amino acids. The only DNA kept is the CDR3, 48 bases in frame from the first base. Library preparation was by the immunoSEQ multiplex PCR assay. Per the authors' processing: A statistical classification framework was built to diagnose cytomegalovirus status from the catalog of TCR beta chain sequences. In TCRdb, the immuneACCESS table is reduced to in-frame sequences with V and J assigned. These tables do not hold every clone; where another copy was compared, an unresolved V gene accounts for under half, and the others remain unexplained. V and J calls and clone size are as listed in that table; D and trimming were resolved from the DNA. The sample records approximately 180,000 clones, about 83% of which are singletons. Of the sample, 1.4% is held by the ten largest clones.

The sequence links TRBV6-1 to TRBJ2-7, and TRBD2 matches 9 of the central bases. The clonotype comes from a woman younger than 45 in good health and CMV-seronegative. Input material: PBMCs. The CDR3: CASSEIGAGGVYEQYF. DNA sequence: TGTGCCAGCAGTGAAATTGGGGCGGGGGGGGTCTACGAGCAGTACTTC.